A single sample is the source of the 11 T cell receptor beta chains below, sequenced in a study of T cell repertoires in cytomegalovirus infection. TCRdb analysed the reads with MiXCR anew, one entry per CDR3 protein. The repertoire holds 270,000 or so distinct CDR3 sequences, with 17% as singletons. Sequenced: CD8+ T cells from PBMCs. The receptors shown here come from a human donor in good health (CMV status not recorded). Some clones in this sample may be carry-over from other donors' samples.

This clonotype was counted many times. The rearrangement uses TRBV27 and TRBJ1-1; 11 nucleotides align to TRBD1. This CDR3 is built from 16 residues. With 8 bases clipped from V and 0 bases from J, the junction kept 8 bases outside the gene matches. Germline CDR1 MNHEY, CDR2 SMNVEV (reference sequence). The CDR3 DNA follows: TGTGCCAGCGGATCCGGGACAGGGGGGATGAACACTGAAGCTTTCTTT. Protein: CASGSGTGGMNTEAFF.

The chain couples TRBV20-1 to TRBJ2-7, with 10 bases lining up with TRBD1. The CDR3 is made up of 14 amino acids. Germline loops: CDR1 DFQATT, CDR2 SNEGSKA (reference sequence). The J segment lost 4 bases and the V segment lost 3 bases, leaving 6 bases of the junction unmatched. The CDR3 reads CSASPKDRGYEQYF. The CDR3 DNA follows: TGCAGTGCTAGCCCCAAGGACAGGGGGTACGAGCAGTACTTC.

The genes are TRBV11-2 and TRBJ2-1, with D perhaps matching TRBD2 (5 bases). CDR1 is SGHAT, CDR2 FQNNGV, per germline. This CDR3 is 17 amino acids long. V lost 0 bases and J 2 bases, leaving 14 bases between the germline ends. The CDR3 DNA reads as TGTGCCAGCAGCTTAGATTGGTTGGGGAGACCCTACAATGAGCAGTTCTTC. This encodes CASSLDWLGRPYNEQFF.

The chain carries TRBV28 and TRBJ2-7; 12 positions match TRBD1. V lost 6 bases and J lost 2; bases outside the gene matches: 5. Germline V lookup: CDR1 MDHEN, CDR2 SYDVKM. This CDR3 is built from 15 residues. This CDR3 is CASREGTGGTYEQYF. For the CDR3, the DNA is TGTGCCAGCAGAGAGGGGACAGGGGGCACCTACGAGCAGTACTTC. Filled out from reference TRBV28 and TRBJ2-7, the complete variable domain reads DVKVTQSSRYLVKRTGEKVFLECVQDMDHENMFWYRQDPGLGLRLIYFSYDVKMKEKGDIPEGYSVSREKKERFSLILESASTNQTSMYLCASREGTGGTYEQYFGPGTRLTVT.

This sequence joins TRBV5-6 and TRBJ2-3, with D maybe TRBD2 (5 bases). CDR3 length: 15 amino acids. Germline V lookup: CDR1 SGHDT, CDR2 YYEEEE. The V end was cut by 4 bases, the J end by 0 bases, with 12 bases between. This chain's CDR3 is CASSDLSGSTDTQYF. DNA of the CDR3: TGTGCCAGCAGCGACCTCAGCGGTAGCACAGATACGCAGTATTTT.

The chain uses TRBV11-3 and TRBJ2-7; D possibly corresponds to TRBD1 (6 bases). V was cut by 10 bases and J by 3 bases, with 19 bases left in between. This CDR3 contains 14 residues. Germline V lookup: CDR1 SGHNT, CDR2 YENEEA. CDR3 amino acids: CAITARTGSYEQYF. CDR3 nucleotide sequence: TGTGCCATAACCGCGAGAACAGGGAGCTACGAGCAGTACTTC.

The V call is TRBV5-1, the J call TRBJ2-7; 10 bases map to TRBD2. The CDR3 covers 14 residues. Germline lookup yields CDR1 SGHRS and CDR2 YFSETQ. The junction had 3 bases not matched to a gene; V was cut back by 4 bases and J by 2 bases. The CDR3 DNA follows: TGCGCCAGCAGCACAAGCGGGGGGGCCTACGAGCAGTACTTC. Amino acid sequence: CASSTSGGAYEQYF.

The chain uses TRBV5-4 and TRBJ2-2; no reliable D call. V was cut by 0 bases and J by 4 bases, with 4 bases left in between. The CDR3 is 13 amino acids. In germline, CDR1 is SGHNT, CDR2 YYREEE (reference sequence). The DNA for the CDR3 is TGTGCCAGCAGCTTGGGGACCACCGGGGAGCTGTTTTTT. This codes for CASSLGTTGELFF.

This clonotype was seen a handful of times. This chain connects TRBV5-1 to TRBJ2-7; D is unclear. The CDR3 totals 12 residues. The V end was cut by 10 bases, the J end by 1 base, with 12 bases between. Germline V gene data show CDR1 as SGHRS and CDR2 as YFSETQ. The CDR3 DNA follows: TGCGCCGGGATGCTGAATTCCTACGAGCAGTACTTC. Its protein is CAGMLNSYEQYF.

This clonotype occurred many times. CDR3 amino acids: CASSYRDRDRWNTGELFF. The CDR3 bases are TGTGCCAGCAGCTACCGGGACCGGGACAGATGGAACACCGGGGAGCTGTTTTTT. This sequence joins TRBV7-3 and TRBJ2-2; 7 bases line up with TRBD1. Trimming at V came to 4 bases and at J to 1 base, leaving 12 bases not matched to a gene. The CDR3 extends over 18 amino acids. Germline V CDR1 and CDR2: SGHTA, FQGTGA.

In its sample, this clonotype was seen many times. The V call is TRBV23-1, the J call TRBJ2-7, with D unclear. TRBV23-1 counts as an open reading frame of uncertain function. V lost 5 bases and J lost 2, with 16 bases in between. This CDR3 has 15 residues. CDR3 sequence reads: CASSSNPTDPYEQYF. Here the CDR3 DNA reads TGCGCCAGCAGTTCAAACCCCACCGACCCCTACGAGCAGTACTTC.